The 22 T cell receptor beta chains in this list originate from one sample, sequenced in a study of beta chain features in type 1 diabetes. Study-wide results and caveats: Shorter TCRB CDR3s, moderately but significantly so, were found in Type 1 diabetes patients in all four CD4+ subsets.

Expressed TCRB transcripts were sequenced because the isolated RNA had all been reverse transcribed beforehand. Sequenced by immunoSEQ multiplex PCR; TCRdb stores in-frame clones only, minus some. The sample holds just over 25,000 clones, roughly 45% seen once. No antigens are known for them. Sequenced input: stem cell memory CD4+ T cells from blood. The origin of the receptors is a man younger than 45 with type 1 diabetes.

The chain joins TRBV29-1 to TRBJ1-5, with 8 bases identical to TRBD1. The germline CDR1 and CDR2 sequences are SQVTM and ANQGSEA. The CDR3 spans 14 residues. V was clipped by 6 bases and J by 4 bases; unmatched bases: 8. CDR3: CSVWTGKENQPQHF. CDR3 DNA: TGCAGCGTGTGGACAGGGAAAGAGAATCAGCCCCAGCATTTT.

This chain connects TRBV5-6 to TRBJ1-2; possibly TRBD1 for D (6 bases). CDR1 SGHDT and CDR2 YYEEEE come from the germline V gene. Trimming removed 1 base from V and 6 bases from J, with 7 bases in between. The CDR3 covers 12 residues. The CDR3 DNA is TGTGCCAGCAGCTTGACAGGGAATGGCTACACCTTC. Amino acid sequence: CASSLTGNGYTF.

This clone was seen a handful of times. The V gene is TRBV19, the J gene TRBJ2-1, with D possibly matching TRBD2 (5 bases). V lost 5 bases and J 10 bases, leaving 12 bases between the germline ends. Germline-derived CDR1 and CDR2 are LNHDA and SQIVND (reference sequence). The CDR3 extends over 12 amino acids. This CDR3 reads CASSLGPGEQFF. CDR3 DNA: TGTGCCAGTAGTCTCGGACCGGGAGAGCAGTTCTTC.

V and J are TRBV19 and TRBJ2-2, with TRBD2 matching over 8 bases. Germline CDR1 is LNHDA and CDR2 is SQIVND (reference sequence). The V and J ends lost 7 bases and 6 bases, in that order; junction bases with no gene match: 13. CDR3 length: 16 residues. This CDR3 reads CASTALLAGGPGELFF. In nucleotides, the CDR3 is TGTGCCAGTACCGCACTCCTGGCGGGGGGCCCCGGGGAGCTGTTTTTT.

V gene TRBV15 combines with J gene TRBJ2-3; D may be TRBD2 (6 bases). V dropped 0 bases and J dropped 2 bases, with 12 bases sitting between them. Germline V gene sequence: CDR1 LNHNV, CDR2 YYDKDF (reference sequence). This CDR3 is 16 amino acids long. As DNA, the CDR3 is TGTGCCACCAGCAGAGATCGGCGGGGTTCCACAGATACGCAGTATTTT. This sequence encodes CATSRDRRGSTDTQYF. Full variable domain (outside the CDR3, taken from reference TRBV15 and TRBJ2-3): DAMVIQNPRYQVTQFGKPVTLSCSQTLNHNVMYWYQQKSSQAPKLLFHYYDKDFNNEADTPDNFQSRRPNTSFCFLDIRSPGLGDTAMYLCATSRDRRGSTDTQYFGPGTRLTVL.

The chain's CDR3 is CASSLGLEGEQFF. Written as DNA, the CDR3 is TGTGCCAGCAGCTTAGGGCTAGAGGGCGAGCAGTTCTTC. V and J are TRBV7-2 and TRBJ2-1, with TRBD2 as a possible D gene (5 bases). The CDR3 contains 13 residues. Trimming stripped 1 base from V and 10 bases from J, with 11 bases between. Germline V gene lookup returns CDR1 SGHTA and CDR2 FQGNSA.

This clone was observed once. Here the CDR3 DNA reads TGCGCCAGCAGACCGGACAGACGGAACACTGAAGCTTTCTTT. It codes for CASRPDRRNTEAFF. The gene calls are TRBV5-1 and TRBJ1-1, with D possibly TRBD1 on 6 matching bases. Germline assignment: CDR1 SGHRS and CDR2 YFSETQ. V lost 5 bases and J lost 1, with 12 bases in between. The CDR3 has 14 amino acids.

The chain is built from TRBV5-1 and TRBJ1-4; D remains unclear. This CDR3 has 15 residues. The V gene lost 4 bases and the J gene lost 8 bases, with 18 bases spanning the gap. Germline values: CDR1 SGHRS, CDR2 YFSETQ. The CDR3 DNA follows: TGCGCCAGCAGCGTGACCGGGAACGGGCGAGAAAAACTGTTTTTT. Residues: CASSVTGNGREKLFF. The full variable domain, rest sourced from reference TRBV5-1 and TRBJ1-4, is KAGVTQTPRYLIKTRGQQVTLSCSPISGHRSVSWYQQTPGQGLQFLFEYFSETQRNKGNFPGRFSGRQFSNSRSEMNVSTLELGDSALYLCASSVTGNGREKLFFGSGTQLSVL.

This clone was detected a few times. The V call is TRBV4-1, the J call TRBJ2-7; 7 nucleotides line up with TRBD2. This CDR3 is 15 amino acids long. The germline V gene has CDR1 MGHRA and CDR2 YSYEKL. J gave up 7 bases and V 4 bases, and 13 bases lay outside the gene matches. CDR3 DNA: TGCGCCAGCAGCCCGGCTGGTGCGGGAGAGGATGAGCAGTACTTC. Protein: CASSPAGAGEDEQYF.

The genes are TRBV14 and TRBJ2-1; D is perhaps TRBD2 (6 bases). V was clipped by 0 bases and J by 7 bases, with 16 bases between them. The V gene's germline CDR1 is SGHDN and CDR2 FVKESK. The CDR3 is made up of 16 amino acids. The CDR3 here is CASSQDLGNGRNEQFF. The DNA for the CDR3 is TGTGCCAGCAGCCAAGATTTGGGTAACGGGAGAAATGAGCAGTTCTTC.

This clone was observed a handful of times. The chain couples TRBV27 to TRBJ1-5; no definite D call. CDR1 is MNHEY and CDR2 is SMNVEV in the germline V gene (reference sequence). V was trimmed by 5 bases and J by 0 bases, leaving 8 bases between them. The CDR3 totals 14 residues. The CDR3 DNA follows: TGTGCCAGCAGTATGGGAGATAGCAATCAGCCCCAGCATTTT. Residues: CASSMGDSNQPQHF.

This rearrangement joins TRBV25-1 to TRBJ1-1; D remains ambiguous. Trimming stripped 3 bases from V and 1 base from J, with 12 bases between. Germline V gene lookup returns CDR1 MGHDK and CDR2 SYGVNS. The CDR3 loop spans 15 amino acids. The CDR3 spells CASSDGEERNTEAFF. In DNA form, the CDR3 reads TGTGCCAGCAGTGATGGGGAGGAGAGGAACACTGAAGCTTTCTTT.

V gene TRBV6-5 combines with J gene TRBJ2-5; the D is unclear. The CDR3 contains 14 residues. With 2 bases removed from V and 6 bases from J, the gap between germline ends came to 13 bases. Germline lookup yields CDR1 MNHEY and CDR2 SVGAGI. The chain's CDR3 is CASSYAELRQTQYF. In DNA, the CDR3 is TGTGCCAGCAGTTACGCTGAGTTGAGGCAGACCCAGTACTTC.

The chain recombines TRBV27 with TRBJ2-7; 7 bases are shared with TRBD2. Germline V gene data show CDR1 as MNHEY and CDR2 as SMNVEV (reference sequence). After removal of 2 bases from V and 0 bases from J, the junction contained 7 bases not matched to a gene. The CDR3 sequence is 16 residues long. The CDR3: CASSLGPSGFSYEQYF. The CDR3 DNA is TGTGCCAGCAGTTTAGGGCCTAGCGGATTCTCCTACGAGCAGTACTTC.

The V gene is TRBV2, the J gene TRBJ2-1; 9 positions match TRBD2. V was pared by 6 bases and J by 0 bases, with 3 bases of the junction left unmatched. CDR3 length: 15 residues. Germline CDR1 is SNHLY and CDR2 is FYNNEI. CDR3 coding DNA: TGTGCCAGCAGCGTTAGCGGGAGCTCCTACAATGAGCAGTTCTTC. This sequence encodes CASSVSGSSYNEQFF. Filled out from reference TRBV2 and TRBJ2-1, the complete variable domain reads EPEVTQTPSHQVTQMGQEVILRCVPISNHLYFYWYRQILGQKVEFLVSFYNNEISEKSEIFDDQFSVERPDGSNFTLKIRSTKLEDSAMYFCASSVSGSSYNEQFFGPGTRLTVL.

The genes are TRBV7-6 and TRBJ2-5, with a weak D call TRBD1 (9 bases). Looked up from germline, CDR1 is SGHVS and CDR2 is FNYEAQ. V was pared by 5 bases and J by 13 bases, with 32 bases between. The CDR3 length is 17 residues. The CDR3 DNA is TGTGCCAGCAGCACGCCGGGGGGGGACAGGGTCTCCATGGGGGCGTACTTC. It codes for CASSTPGGDRVSMGAYF.

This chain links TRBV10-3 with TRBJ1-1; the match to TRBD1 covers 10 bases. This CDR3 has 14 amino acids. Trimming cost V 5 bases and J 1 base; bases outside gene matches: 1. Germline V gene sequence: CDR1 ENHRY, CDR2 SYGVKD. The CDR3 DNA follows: TGTGCCATCAGTCGGGACAGGGGGAACACTGAAGCTTTCTTT. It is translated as CAISRDRGNTEAFF.

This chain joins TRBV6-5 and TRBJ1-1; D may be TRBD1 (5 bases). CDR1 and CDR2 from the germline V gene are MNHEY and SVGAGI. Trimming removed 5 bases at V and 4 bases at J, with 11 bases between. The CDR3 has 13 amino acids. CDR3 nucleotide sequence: TGTGCCAGCAGTGCCCCGGGGGGCACTGAAGCTTTCTTT. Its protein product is CASSAPGGTEAFF.

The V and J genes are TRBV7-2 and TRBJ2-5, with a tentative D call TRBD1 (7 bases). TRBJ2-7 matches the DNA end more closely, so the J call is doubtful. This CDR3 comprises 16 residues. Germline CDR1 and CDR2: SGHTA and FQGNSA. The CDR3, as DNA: TGTGCCAGCAGCTTAGGGGGCGGGACAGTCCCCTACGAGCAGTACTTC. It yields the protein CASSLGGGTVPYEQYF.

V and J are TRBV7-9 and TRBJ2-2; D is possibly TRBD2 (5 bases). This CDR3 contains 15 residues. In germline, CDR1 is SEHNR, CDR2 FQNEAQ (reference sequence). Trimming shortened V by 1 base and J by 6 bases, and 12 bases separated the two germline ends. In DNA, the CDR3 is TGTGCCAGCAGCTTAGGGCTAGCCGGGGCCGGGGAGCTGTTTTTT. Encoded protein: CASSLGLAGAGELFF.

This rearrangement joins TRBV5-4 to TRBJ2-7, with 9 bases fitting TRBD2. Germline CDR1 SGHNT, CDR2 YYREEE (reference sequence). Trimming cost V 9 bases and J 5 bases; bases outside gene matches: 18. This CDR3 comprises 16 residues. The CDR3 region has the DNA TGTGCCACCCAAAAAGGGGGGGTAGCGGGAGTCGACGAGCAGTACTTC. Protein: CATQKGGVAGVDEQYF.

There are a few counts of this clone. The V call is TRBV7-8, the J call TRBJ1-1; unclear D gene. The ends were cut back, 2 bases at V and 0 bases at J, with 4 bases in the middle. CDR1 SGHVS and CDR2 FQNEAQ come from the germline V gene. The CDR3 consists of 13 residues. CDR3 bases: TGTGCCAGCAGCTTACCCTTGAACACTGAAGCTTTCTTT. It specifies CASSLPLNTEAFF.